This TCR beta chain was found in a study of T cell repertoires in cytomegalovirus infection. CDR3 length equals 14 residues. Germline CDR1 reads SGHVS; CDR2 reads FQNEAQ. Trimming pared 1 base from V and 5 bases from J, leaving 11 bases between. Using its own MiXCR run on the reads, TCRdb lists one record per CDR3 protein. The sample records tens of thousands of distinct CDR3 sequences, 20% being singletons. This clonotype was detected ten times or more. Its antigen is not identified. The V call is TRBV7-8, the J call TRBJ1-2, with D unresolved. Sequenced material: PBMCs, sequenced either directly or after in vitro stimulation (not recorded which). The sequence came from a human donor in good health (CMV status not recorded). Some clones in this sample may be carry-over from other donors' samples. The CDR3 DNA is TGTGCCAGCAGCTTAGACAGTAATTCTTATGGCTACACCTTC. Encoded protein: CASSLDSNSYGYTF.